Listed below are T cell receptor beta chains from one sample, sequenced in a study of blood T cell repertoires in COVID-19. Some clones are missing from TCRdb's copy, which holds only in-frame ones; the method was immunoSEQ multiplex PCR. The profile covers 300,000 to 450,000 clones, with 88% appearing a single time and approximately 1% taken by the ten largest. The sequencing input was PBMCs or T cells enriched from blood (not recorded which). Source of these receptors: a woman aged 25 to 39 who had been exposed to COVID-19. The CDR3 runs from the conserved cysteine through the conserved F or W. D genes are given only for firm matches.

CDR3: CASSIALALDEQFF; V: TRBV19; D: -
CDR3: CASSGTRGGRDNEQFF; V: TRBV7-9; D: -
CDR3: CASSSGTSLSTDTQYF; V: TRBV5-4; D: TRBD2
CDR3: CASSLALVSPLHF; V: TRBV12-3/TRBV12-4; D: -
CDR3: CASSWTVGRGSSQPQHF; V: TRBV28; D: -
CDR3: CATSGGGTDTQYF; V: TRBV15; D: TRBD2
CDR3: CASTGGAVKHGYTF; V: TRBV28; D: TRBD1
CDR3: CSVQTNYGYTF; V: TRBV29-1; D: -
CDR3: CASSESRWDGLGLGYEQYF; V: TRBV10-1; D: -
CDR3: CASRVAGVREQYF; V: TRBV28; D: TRBD2
CDR3: CASSQGTSGIFSYEQYF; V: TRBV28; D: TRBD2
CDR3: CASSYGGQPEKLFF; V: TRBV6-5; D: -
CDR3: CASSQDAAREQYF; V: TRBV3-1/TRBV3-2; D: -
CDR3: CASSSMGLALLSSYNEQFF; V: TRBV5-1; D: TRBD2
CDR3: CASSFAWGQNSYEQYF; V: TRBV11-3; D: TRBD1
CDR3: CASSPIGQGDYGYTF; V: TRBV18; D: TRBD1
CDR3: CASSTGAASIF; V: TRBV19; D: -
CDR3: CASSLGAEDSNQPQHF; V: TRBV7-9; D: -
CDR3: CASKVPSIPRTGGPGVLTF; V: TRBV28; D: TRBD1
CDR3: CATSDPGEGTYEQYF; V: TRBV24-1; D: -
CDR3: CASSGGTLGANVLTF; V: TRBV9; D: -
CDR3: CASKEPGGKTYEQYF; V: TRBV2; D: -